This T cell receptor (beta chain) was profiled in a study of shared clonotypes between healthy human individuals (TCRdb year 2020). Study-level background: A few men and two women, aged 18 to 49 years, made up the cohort. For each donor, CD4 naive and CD4 memory were each run on three plates, CD8 naive on two plates, and CD8 memory on one plate. The study deeply sequenced blood TCR repertoires of five healthy adults to estimate repertoire size and the extent of clonotype sharing between individuals. To increase sequencing depth and limit assay-specific biases, different laboratories used diverse techniques to prepare libraries and sequence TCR repertoires. Each donor's leukapheresis produced roughly between roughly 0.85 and 9.5 billion PBMCs. Overall study results and their limits: The small number of donors limited the genetic and exposure-history diversity represented. Sampling was restricted to blood, and TCR repertoires in tissue are likely to differ from TCR repertoires in blood. Clonotypes shared by all four sorted-subset donors showed higher generation probabilities than non-shared clonotypes. Pairwise subsampling led to the expectation that sequencing depth would affect the degree of clonotype sharing among donors. Estimated clonotype richness was generally larger for naive than for memory subsets. When several donors were compared, the shared fraction of clonotypes was around 4.6% for naive CD4, more than 3% for naive CD8, 2% to 2.5% for memory CD4, and about 0.36% for memory CD8. Even with the large sequencing depth, rarefaction of the sorted-subset datasets indicated that sequencing was incomplete.

With regard to this clone: Which antigen it targets is not known. The sample holds no much larger clone one base away, and base qualities are not on file.

The CDR3 sequence holds 16 residues, the cysteine and phenylalanine included. CDR3 DNA is the only sequence kept; it has 48 bases, read in frame from the first base. The germline V gene provides CDR1 SGDLS and CDR2 YYNGEE. V and J are truncated by 3 bases and 4 bases respectively, leaving an intervening sequence of 17 bases. CD8 naive samples were CD45RO-negative cells positively selected for CCR7, giving a CD45RA+CCR7+ population that excluded TemRA cells. Healthy HIV-negative adults with no recently reported acute infections or vaccinations were included as donors. Every donor was a Caucasian adult residing in Nashville, Tennessee, USA. Blood was obtained by leukapheresis, after which PBMCs were separated by Ficoll-Histopaque density gradient centrifugation and cryopreserved in liquid nitrogen vapor phase. Analytical flow cytometry was used to check the purity and quantity of each magnetically sorted T cell population. Genomic DNA was isolated from each sorted fraction and quantified by UV absorbance on a Nanodrop 2000c.

Using the deep immunoSEQ assay, TCR CDR3 regions were amplified from genomic DNA by multiplex PCR. Extracted genomic DNA from each cell subset was spread evenly across all wells of several immunoSEQ 96-well plates, with each plate serving as a replicate. For sorted subsets, about 200 ng genomic DNA, equal to some 28,000 T cell genomes, was loaded into each replicate PCR. Purified libraries were measured with a Qubit 3.0 fluorometer, size-checked on a Bioanalyzer 2100, and measured again with the KAPA Library Quantification kit. A separate single-read 150-cycle Illumina NextSeq 550 flow cell was used to sequence each immunoSEQ 96-well plate. The study's processing was this. Because the immunoSEQ output included only junctional sequences and no quality scores, the filtering could not be the same as the filtering used for full-length reads. To assign V/J genes and CDR3, sequences were annotated using PyIR, a Python wrapper for IgBLAST v1.9, with IMGT germline references. Reads were removed for weak V/J assignments (E-value above 1e-6), missing CDR3, stop codons, out-of-frame junctions, or ambiguous translated residues. V3J clonotypes were defined by identical inferred V gene, J gene, and CDR3 amino acid sequence. To compute the percentage overlap between repertoires, the number of shared unique clonotypes was divided by the size of the smaller repertoire. RTK rarefaction, the Chao1 estimator, and Recon v2.1 estimates of unobserved clonotypes were used to assess repertoire richness. OLGA was used to compute generation probabilities for all TCRbeta clonotypes that the gDNA method yielded from several donors. Sourced from immuneACCESS, this table was stored by TCRdb with only in-frame sequences that have V and J called. A share of the clones is absent; for the studies checked, an unresolved V gene accounts for under half, and the remainder has no known explanation. V, J and clone size reflect that table, while D and trimming were determined from the DNA. The sample contains more than 2 million clones, 90% to 95% of them found a single time. The top ten clones comprise about 1.7% of the sample.

The sequencing input was naive CD8+ T cells from PBMCs. This specimen's cell subset or site label, interpreted: CD45RA+CCR7+. This sequence uses TRBV9 and TRBJ2-1; TRBD2 could be the D gene, as 6 bases match. The TCR comes from a man between 18 and 35 years old in good health. Some clones in this sample may be carry-over from other donors' samples. The base sequence is TGTGCCAGCAGCGCCAGACGAACTAGCAGATACAATGAGCAGTTCTTC. It translates to CASSARRTSRYNEQFF.